This TCR beta chain was captured in a study of beta chain features in type 1 diabetes. Study-wide findings and caveats: The study found moderately but significantly shorter TCRB CDR3s in all four CD4+ subsets of Type 1 diabetes patients.

The table lists this clone with a few counts. What it recognizes is unknown. V gave up 6 bases and J gave up 4 bases, with 20 bases separating them. CDR3 length: 16 amino acids. Looked up from germline, CDR1 is KGHSH and CDR2 is LQKENI. cDNA synthesis used the whole RNA isolate, giving expressed TCRB sequences. Assay: immunoSEQ multiplex PCR; the TCRdb copy retains only in-frame clones and omits some. The repertoire holds 400,000 or so clones, with over 10% as singletons. The chain carries TRBV18 and TRBJ2-3, with D possibly TRBD1 on 5 matching bases. Sequencing was carried out using naive CD4+ T cells from blood. This clonotype was sampled from a woman between 18 and 29 years old with type 1 diabetes. The CDR3 region has the DNA TGTGCCAGCTCGAACCGGATAACTGGGGCCTCAGATACGCAGTATTTT. Translated: CASSNRITGASDTQYF.